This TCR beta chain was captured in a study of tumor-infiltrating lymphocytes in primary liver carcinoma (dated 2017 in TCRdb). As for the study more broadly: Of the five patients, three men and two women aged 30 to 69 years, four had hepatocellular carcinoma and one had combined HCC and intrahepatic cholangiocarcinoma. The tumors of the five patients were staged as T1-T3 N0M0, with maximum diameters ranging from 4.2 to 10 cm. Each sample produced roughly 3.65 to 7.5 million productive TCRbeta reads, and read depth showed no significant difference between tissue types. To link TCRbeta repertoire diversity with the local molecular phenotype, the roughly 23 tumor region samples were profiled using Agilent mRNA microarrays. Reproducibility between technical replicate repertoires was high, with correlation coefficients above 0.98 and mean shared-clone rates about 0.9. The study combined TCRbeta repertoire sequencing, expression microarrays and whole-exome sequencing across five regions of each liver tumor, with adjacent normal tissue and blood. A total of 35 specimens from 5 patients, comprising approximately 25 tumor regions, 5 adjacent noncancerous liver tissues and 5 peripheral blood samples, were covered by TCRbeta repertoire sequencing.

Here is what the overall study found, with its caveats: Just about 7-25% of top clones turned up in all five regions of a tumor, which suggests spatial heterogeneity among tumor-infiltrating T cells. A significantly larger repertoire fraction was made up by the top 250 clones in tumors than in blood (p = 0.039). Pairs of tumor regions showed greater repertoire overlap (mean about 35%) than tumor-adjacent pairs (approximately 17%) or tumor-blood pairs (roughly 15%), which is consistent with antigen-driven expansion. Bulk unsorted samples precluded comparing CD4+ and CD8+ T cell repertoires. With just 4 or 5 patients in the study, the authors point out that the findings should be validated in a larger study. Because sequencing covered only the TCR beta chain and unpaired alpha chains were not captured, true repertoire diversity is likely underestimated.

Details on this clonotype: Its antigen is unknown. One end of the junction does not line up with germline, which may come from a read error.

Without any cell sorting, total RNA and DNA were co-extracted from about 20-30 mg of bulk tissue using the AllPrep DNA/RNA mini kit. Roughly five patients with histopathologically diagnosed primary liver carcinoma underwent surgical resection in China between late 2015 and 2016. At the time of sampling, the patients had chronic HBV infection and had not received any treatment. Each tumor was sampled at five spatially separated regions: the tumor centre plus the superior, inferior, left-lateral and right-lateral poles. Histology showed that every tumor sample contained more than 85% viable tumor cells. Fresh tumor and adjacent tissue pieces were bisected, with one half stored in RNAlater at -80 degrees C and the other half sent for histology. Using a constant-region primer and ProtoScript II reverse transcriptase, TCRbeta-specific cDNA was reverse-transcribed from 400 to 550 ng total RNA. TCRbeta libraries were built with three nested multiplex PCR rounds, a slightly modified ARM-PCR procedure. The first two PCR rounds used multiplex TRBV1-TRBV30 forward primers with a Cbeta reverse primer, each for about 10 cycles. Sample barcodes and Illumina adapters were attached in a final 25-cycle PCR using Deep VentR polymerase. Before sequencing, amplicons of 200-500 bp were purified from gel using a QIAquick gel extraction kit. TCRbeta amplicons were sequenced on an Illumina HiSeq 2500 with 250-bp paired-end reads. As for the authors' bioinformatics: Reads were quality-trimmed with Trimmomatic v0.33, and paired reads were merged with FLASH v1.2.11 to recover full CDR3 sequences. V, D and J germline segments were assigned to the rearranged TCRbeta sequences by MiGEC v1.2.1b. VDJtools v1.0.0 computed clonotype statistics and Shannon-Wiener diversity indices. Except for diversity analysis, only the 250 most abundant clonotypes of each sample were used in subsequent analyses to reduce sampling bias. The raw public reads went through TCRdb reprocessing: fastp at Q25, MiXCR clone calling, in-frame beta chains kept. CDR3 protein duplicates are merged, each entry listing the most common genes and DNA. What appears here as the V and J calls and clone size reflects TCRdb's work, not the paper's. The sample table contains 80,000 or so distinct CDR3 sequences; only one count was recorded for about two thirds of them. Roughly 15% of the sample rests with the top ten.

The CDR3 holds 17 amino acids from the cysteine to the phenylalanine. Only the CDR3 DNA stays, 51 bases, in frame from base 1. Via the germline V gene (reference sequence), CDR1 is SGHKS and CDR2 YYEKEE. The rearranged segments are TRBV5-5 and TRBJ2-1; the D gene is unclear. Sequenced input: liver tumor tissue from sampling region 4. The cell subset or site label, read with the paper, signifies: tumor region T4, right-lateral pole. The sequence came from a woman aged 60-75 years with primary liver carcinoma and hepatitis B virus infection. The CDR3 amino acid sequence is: CASSSLLRSGYMYEHFF. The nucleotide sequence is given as TGTGCCAGCAGCTCCCTACTGCGATCGGGTTATATGTATGAGCACTTCTTC. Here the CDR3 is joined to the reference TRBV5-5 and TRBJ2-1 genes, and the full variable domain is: DAGVTQSPTHLIKTRGQQVTLRCSPISGHKSVSWYQQVLGQGPQFIFQYYEKEERGRGNFPDRFSARQFPNYSSELNVNALLLGDSALYLCASSSLLRSGYMYEHFFGPGTRLTVL.